The T cell receptor (beta chain) under discussion was sequenced for a study of blood T cell repertoires in COVID-19. Whole-study context: Sites in the United States, Italy and Spain provided acute and convalescent COVID-19 samples. In each case, the material was cDNA or gDNA derived from T cells, B-cell-depleted T cells, or PBMCs.

As originally analysed: Amplification of reference gene primers was used by the study to estimate nucleated cell counts. TCRdb keeps only in-frame clones here, not all; method: immunoSEQ multiplex PCR. D and trimming come from the DNA, and the V and J calls and clone size come from that table. This sample has about 97,000 clones; 80% to 95% occur once, and the top ten carry around 5.8%. The germline V gene encodes CDR1 SQVTM and CDR2 ANQGSEA. Trimming removed 6 bases from V and 4 bases from J; junction bases left unmatched: 5. This CDR3 is built from 13 residues. The rearrangement joins TRBV29-1 to TRBJ1-1, with 10 bases aligning to TRBD1. The clonotype comes from a middle-aged man with active COVID-19. The source material was peripheral blood. This CDR3 reads CSVRTGGFTEAFF. CDR3 bases: TGCAGCGTACGGACAGGGGGTTTCACTGAAGCTTTCTTT.